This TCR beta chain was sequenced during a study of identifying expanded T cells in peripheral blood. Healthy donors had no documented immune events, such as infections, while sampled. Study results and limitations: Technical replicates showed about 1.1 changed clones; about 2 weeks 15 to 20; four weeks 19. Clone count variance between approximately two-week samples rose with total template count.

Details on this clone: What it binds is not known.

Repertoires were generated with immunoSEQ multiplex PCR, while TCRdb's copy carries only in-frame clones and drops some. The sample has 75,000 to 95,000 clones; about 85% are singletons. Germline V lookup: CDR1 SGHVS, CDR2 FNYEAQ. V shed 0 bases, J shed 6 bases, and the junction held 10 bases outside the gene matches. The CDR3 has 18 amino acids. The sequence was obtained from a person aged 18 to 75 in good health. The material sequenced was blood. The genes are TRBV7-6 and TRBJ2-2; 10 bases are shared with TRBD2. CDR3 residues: CASSLAPLTSGEAGELFF. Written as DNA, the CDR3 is TGTGCCAGCAGCTTAGCCCCCTTAACTAGCGGGGAGGCCGGGGAGCTGTTTTTT.